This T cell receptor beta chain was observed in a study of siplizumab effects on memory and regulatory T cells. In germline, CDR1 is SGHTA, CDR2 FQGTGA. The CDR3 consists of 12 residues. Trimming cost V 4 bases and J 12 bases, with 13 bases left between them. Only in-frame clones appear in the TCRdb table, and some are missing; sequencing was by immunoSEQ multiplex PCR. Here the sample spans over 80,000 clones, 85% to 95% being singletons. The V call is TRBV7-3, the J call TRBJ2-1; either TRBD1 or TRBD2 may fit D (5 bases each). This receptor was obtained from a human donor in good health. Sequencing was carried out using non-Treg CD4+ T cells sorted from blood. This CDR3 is CASSSTGGPQFF. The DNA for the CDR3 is TGTGCCAGCAGCTCCACTGGGGGTCCGCAGTTCTTC.